The 28 T cell receptor beta chains below all came from one sample that was sequenced in a study of early T cells in non-severe SARS-CoV-2 infection. TCRdb re-derived calls from the 5' RACE reads in MiXCR, one entry per CDR3 protein. The sample lists fewer than 50,000 distinct CDR3 sequences; around 3.6% were seen once. The specimen was whole blood. The source is an adult who was a healthcare worker with PCR-confirmed SARS-CoV-2 infection or an uninfected control (not recorded which).

The genes are TRBV12-3 or TRBV12-4 and TRBJ2-5; TRBD1 matches 7 bases. The V and J ends lost 5 bases and 4 bases, in that order; junction bases with no gene match: 7. The CDR3 is 14 residues long. This CDR3 reads CASSPRQGRETQYF. CDR3 nucleotides: TGTGCCAGCAGTCCGAGACAGGGCCGAGAGACCCAGTACTTC.

This clonotype came up many times. The chain recombines TRBV7-6 with TRBJ2-1; 11 bases line up with TRBD2. Germline lookup yields CDR1 SGHVS and CDR2 FNYEAQ. V dropped 1 base and J dropped 2; count of bases not matched to a gene: 1. The CDR3 contains 16 residues. The DNA for the CDR3 is TGTGCCAGCAGCTTAGGGGGACTAGCGGCCTACAATGAGCAGTTCTTC. Amino acids: CASSLGGLAAYNEQFF.

In this sample, this clonotype turned up many times. The chain is built from TRBV7-3 and TRBJ2-2; D is undetermined. This CDR3 is built from 16 residues. Trimming took 3 bases from V and 1 from J, leaving 12 bases between them. Germline V gene lookup returns CDR1 SGHTA and CDR2 FQGTGA. The CDR3 here is CASSFGAHKNTGELFF. The CDR3 DNA sequence: TGTGCCAGCAGCTTCGGTGCACACAAGAACACCGGGGAGCTGTTTTTT.

This clonotype was seen repeatedly, ten times or more. This sequence joins TRBV6-6 and TRBJ2-3; D gene unclear. Germline lookup yields CDR1 MNHNY and CDR2 SVGAGI (reference sequence). The V end was cut by 2 bases, the J end by 3 bases, with 12 bases between. The length of the CDR3 is 15 residues. CDR3 loop: CASSYDLRRTDTQYF. The DNA for the CDR3 is TGTGCCAGCAGTTACGACCTCAGAAGAACAGATACGCAGTATTTT.

The table lists this clonotype with many counts. V usage is TRBV30 and J usage is TRBJ1-1; no firm D call. Germline V gene data show CDR1 as GTSNPN and CDR2 as SVGIG (reference sequence). This CDR3 spans 12 amino acids. The V end lost 0 bases, the J end lost 3 bases, and 5 bases lay between the germline ends. CDR3 nucleotide sequence: TGTGCCTGGAGTGTTCAAGACACTGAAGCTTTCTTT. Protein: CAWSVQDTEAFF.

This clonotype was picked up many times. This rearrangement joins TRBV3-1 to TRBJ1-6; no reliable D call. CDR1 LGHDT and CDR2 YNNKEL come from the germline V gene (reference sequence). The CDR3 length is 15 residues. With 2 bases removed from V and 6 bases from J, the gap between germline ends came to 11 bases. CDR3 region: CASSQMGVSNSPLHF. Here the CDR3 DNA reads TGTGCCAGCAGCCAAATGGGAGTTTCTAATTCACCCCTCCACTTT. Variable domain in full (rest from reference TRBV3-1 and TRBJ1-6): DTAVSQTPKYLVTQMGNDKSIKCEQNLGHDTMYWYKQDSKKFLKIMFSYNNKELIINETVPNRFSPKSPDKAHLNLHINSLELGDSAVYFCASSQMGVSNSPLHFGNGTRLTVT.

This clonotype has at least ten counts. This chain connects TRBV3-1 to TRBJ2-7; 7 bases align to TRBD2. The V and J ends lost 3 bases and 2 bases, in that order; junction bases with no gene match: 7. The CDR3 totals 15 residues. CDR1 LGHDT and CDR2 YNNKEL come from the germline V gene (reference sequence). The chain's CDR3 is CASSHSPSGPYEQYF. In DNA form, the CDR3 reads TGTGCCAGCAGCCATTCGCCTAGCGGTCCCTACGAGCAGTACTTC.

The table lists this clonotype with many counts. This chain joins TRBV18 and TRBJ2-4, with 7 bases fitting TRBD1. CDR3 size: 15 residues. V was clipped by 6 bases and J by 0 bases; unmatched bases: 5. Germline CDR1 KGHSH, CDR2 LQKENI. The CDR3 is CASSDRNIAKNIQYF. CDR3 bases: TGTGCCAGCTCGGACAGGAATATAGCCAAAAACATTCAGTACTTC.

This clonotype has ten or more counts. The V call is TRBV18, the J call TRBJ1-4, with D possibly TRBD1 on 5 matching bases. V was shortened by 2 bases and J by 5 bases, with 12 bases between the two germline ends. The CDR3 length is 15 residues. The germline CDR1 and CDR2 sequences are KGHSH and LQKENI. In DNA, the CDR3 is TGTGCCAGCTCACCAAGGCGGGGCGAAAATGAAAAACTGTTTTTT. Translating gives CASSPRRGENEKLFF.

The V and J genes are TRBV30 and TRBJ1-2, with D uncertain. The CDR3 has 13 residues. CDR1 and CDR2 from the germline V gene are GTSNPN and SVGIG (reference sequence). The V end was cut by 5 bases, the J end by 5 bases, with 15 bases between. For the CDR3, the DNA is TGTGCCTGGGCCCCTCAGAGGTTGTATGGCTACACCTTC. Translated: CAWAPQRLYGYTF.

The sample holds a few counts of this clonotype. This chain links TRBV29-1 with TRBJ2-1; the match to TRBD2 covers 9 bases. The ends lost 7 bases at V and 3 bases at J; junction bases unmatched: 7. Germline V gene lookup returns CDR1 SQVTM and CDR2 ANQGSEA. This CDR3 is built from 14 residues. CDR3 amino acids: CSGQTSGVYNEQFF. The CDR3 region has the DNA TGCAGCGGCCAGACTAGCGGAGTCTACAATGAGCAGTTCTTC.

The rearrangement links TRBV11-2 to TRBJ2-5, with TRBD2 matching 7 bases. This CDR3 comprises 15 residues. The germline CDR1 and CDR2 sequences are SGHAT and FQNNGV. Trimming at V came to 2 bases and at J to 5 bases, leaving 8 bases not matched to a gene. The CDR3 here is CASSLLAGVGETQYF. CDR3 DNA sequence: TGTGCCAGCAGCTTACTGGCGGGGGTAGGCGAGACCCAGTACTTC. The variable domain in full, completed from reference TRBV11-2 and TRBJ2-5, reads EAGVAQSPRYKIIEKRQSVAFWCNPISGHATLYWYQQILGQGPKLLIQFQNNGVVDDSQLPKDRFSAERLKGVDSTLKIQPAKLEDSAVYLCASSLLAGVGETQYFGPGTRLLVL.

This clonotype was picked up many times. J is TRBJ2-3 and V is TRBV4-2; TRBD2 is a possible D gene (6 bases). V gave up 1 base and J gave up 1 base, with 12 bases separating them. The CDR3 totals 16 residues. The V gene's germline CDR1 is LGHNA and CDR2 YNFKEQ. The CDR3 reads CASSQGGGARTDTQYF. In DNA, the CDR3 is TGTGCCAGCAGCCAAGGGGGCGGGGCCCGCACAGATACGCAGTATTTT.

This clonotype has ten or more counts. The genes are TRBV30 and TRBJ1-6, with 7 bases matching TRBD1. Per germline, CDR1 GTSNPN and CDR2 SVGIG (reference sequence). J gave up 6 bases and V 2 bases, and 4 bases lay outside the gene matches. This CDR3 has 14 residues. The CDR3 DNA is TGTGCCTGGAGTCGACAGGGCGGTAATTCACCCCTCCACTTT. The encoded protein is CAWSRQGGNSPLHF.

This clonotype was seen ten or more times. V usage is TRBV27 and J usage is TRBJ2-5; 8 bases map to TRBD1. Trimming removed 0 bases from V and 5 bases from J; junction bases left unmatched: 8. This CDR3 has 16 residues. CDR1 MNHEY and CDR2 SMNVEV come from the germline V gene (reference sequence). In nucleotides, the CDR3 is TGTGCCAGCAGTTTATCCGCAGGGGGCATGTGGGAGACCCAGTACTTC. It specifies CASSLSAGGMWETQYF.

This clonotype appeared many times. The rearrangement uses TRBV11-2 and TRBJ1-5; D remains unclear. This CDR3 is built from 15 residues. Trimming pared 0 bases from V and 4 bases from J, leaving 10 bases between. Germline V gene lookup returns CDR1 SGHAT and CDR2 FQNNGV. The CDR3 reads CASSLDRRGNQPQHF. CDR3 nucleotide sequence: TGTGCCAGCAGCTTAGATAGGAGAGGGAATCAGCCCCAGCATTTT.

This clonotype was seen a few times. The chain combines TRBV14 with TRBJ2-1; TRBD2 matches 7 bases. Germline lookup yields CDR1 SGHDN and CDR2 FVKESK. The CDR3 is made up of 17 amino acids. The V gene end was trimmed by 1 base and the J gene end by 0 bases; junction bases not matched to a gene: 6. The DNA for the CDR3 is TGTGCCAGCAGCCAAGCCCCGCGGGAGACCTCCTACAATGAGCAGTTCTTC. Encoded protein: CASSQAPRETSYNEQFF.

The chain links TRBV30 to TRBJ1-1; D gene uncertain. Germline V gives CDR1 GTSNPN, CDR2 SVGIG (reference sequence). The CDR3 loop spans 12 amino acids. V lost 0 bases to trimming and J lost 5 bases, with 7 bases between them. CDR3 loop: CAWSVGYTEAFF. The CDR3 DNA follows: TGTGCCTGGAGTGTAGGTTATACTGAAGCTTTCTTT.

This clonotype was recorded many times. The CDR3 nucleotides read TGTGCCAGCAGCCGGGCAGGGGCTGGTACCTACAATGAGCAGTTCTTC. Encoded protein: CASSRAGAGTYNEQFF. This chain connects TRBV5-4 to TRBJ2-1, with a possible D match to TRBD1 (6 bases). The V and J ends lost 4 bases and 2 bases respectively, with 16 bases between them. The CDR3 extends over 16 amino acids. Looked up from germline, CDR1 is SGHNT and CDR2 is YYREEE (reference sequence).

Ten or more counts support this clonotype. The rearrangement joins TRBV6-1 to TRBJ2-7; the match to TRBD1 covers 12 bases. CDR1 and CDR2 from the germline V gene are MNHNS and SASEGT. V was pared by 0 bases and J by 7 bases, with 7 bases of the junction left unmatched. The CDR3 is made up of 16 amino acids. CDR3 amino acids: CASSEAAGTGGREQYF. The CDR3 DNA reads TGTGCCAGCAGTGAAGCAGCGGGGACAGGGGGCAGGGAGCAGTACTTC.

This clonotype was found many times. The chain combines TRBV20-1 with TRBJ2-7, with D possibly being TRBD1 (6 bases). The V end was cut by 5 bases, the J end by 0 bases, with 11 bases between. CDR1 is DFQATT, CDR2 SNEGSKA, per germline (reference sequence). The CDR3 sequence is 13 residues long. The CDR3 loop is CSAFRTASYEQYF. In DNA, the CDR3 is TGCAGTGCTTTTAGGACAGCCTCCTACGAGCAGTACTTC.

This clonotype came up many times. DNA of the CDR3: TGTGCCAGCAGCCCGGAGCCCCTTGGGAACACTGAAGCTTTCTTT. This encodes CASSPEPLGNTEAFF. The V and J genes are TRBV7-9 and TRBJ1-1; D gene ambiguous. Trimming took 5 bases from V and 1 from J, leaving 14 bases between them. CDR3 length: 15 residues. Germline V gene sequence: CDR1 SEHNR, CDR2 FQNEAQ (reference sequence).

In this sample, this clonotype turned up many times. The chain is built from TRBV7-6 and TRBJ2-1, with 8 bases lining up with TRBD2. Germline assignment: CDR1 SGHVS and CDR2 FNYEAQ. The CDR3 consists of 16 residues. The junction had 11 bases not matched to a gene; V was cut back by 1 base and J by 9 bases. DNA of the CDR3: TGTGCCAGCAGCTTAGAAAGCGGGAGTGCCCCCGGTGAGCAGTTCTTC. Translating gives CASSLESGSAPGEQFF.

J is TRBJ2-1 and V is TRBV7-3; TRBD1 might be the D (6 bases). Looked up from germline, CDR1 is SGHTA and CDR2 is FQGTGA. V was trimmed by 3 bases and J by 11 bases, leaving 14 bases between them. The CDR3 consists of 13 residues. Written as DNA, the CDR3 is TGTGCCAGCAGCTTCACGCGACGGGACAAGCAGTTCTTC. This gives the protein CASSFTRRDKQFF.

This clonotype was counted at least ten times. V gene TRBV7-2 combines with J gene TRBJ2-5; maybe TRBD2 (5 bases). CDR1 is SGHTA, CDR2 FQGNSA, per germline. V lost 3 bases to trimming and J lost 5 bases, with 19 bases between them. The CDR3 length is 16 residues. The CDR3 sequence: CASSFSSGTGRETQYF. CDR3 sequence (DNA): TGTGCCAGCAGCTTCTCGAGCGGTACGGGTAGGGAGACCCAGTACTTC.

This clonotype appeared a few times. The gene calls are TRBV11-2 and TRBJ2-7; TRBD1 matches at 7 bases. This CDR3 spans 14 amino acids. Germline values: CDR1 SGHAT, CDR2 FQNNGV. Trimming removed 1 base from V and 6 bases from J; junction bases left unmatched: 6. The CDR3: CASSLVGTVTEQYF. The CDR3 DNA sequence: TGTGCCAGCAGCTTAGTAGGGACAGTTACCGAGCAGTACTTC. Using reference TRBV11-2 and TRBJ2-7 for the parts outside the CDR3, the full variable domain is EAGVAQSPRYKIIEKRQSVAFWCNPISGHATLYWYQQILGQGPKLLIQFQNNGVVDDSQLPKDRFSAERLKGVDSTLKIQPAKLEDSAVYLCASSLVGTVTEQYFGPGTRLTVT.

This clonotype turned up a few times. The chain combines TRBV4-1 with TRBJ2-1, with 7 bases lining up with TRBD2. This CDR3 has 18 amino acids. V lost 4 bases and J lost 0; bases outside the gene matches: 12. The germline V gene has CDR1 MGHRA and CDR2 YSYEKL. The CDR3 DNA is TGCGCCAGCAGCCTCCTCCCCGGGCCGGGAGGCTCCTACAATGAGCAGTTCTTC. Its protein product is CASSLLPGPGGSYNEQFF.

This clonotype showed up many times. The chain couples TRBV19 to TRBJ2-7; D is perhaps TRBD1 (6 bases). This CDR3 contains 14 residues. V lost 4 bases, J lost 0 bases, and 10 bases lay in between. CDR1 LNHDA and CDR2 SQIVND come from the germline V gene (reference sequence). CDR3 coding DNA: TGTGCCAGTAGTACCAAGGGACACTCCTACGAGCAGTACTTC. Its translation: CASSTKGHSYEQYF. Full variable domain (outside the CDR3, taken from reference TRBV19 and TRBJ2-7): DGGITQSPKYLFRKEGQNVTLSCEQNLNHDAMYWYRQDPGQGLRLIYYSQIVNDFQKGDIAEGYSVSREKKESFPLTVTSAQKNPTAFYLCASSTKGHSYEQYFGPGTRLTVT.